This TCR beta chain was identified during a study of blood T cells in healthy people across ages. Concerning this clonotype: Its target is not known.

Overall study results and limits: Roughly linear age-related decline in beta diversity appeared, significant by age 40. TCR beta diversity was tightly associated with the proportion of naive T cells. No conclusive comparison of naive versus antigen-experienced cells was possible with unsorted PBMCs.

The use of a sample-barcoded 5' primer and a J-beta primer mix characterized a second PCR of about 7 to 12 cycles. Each CDR3 protein gets one entry after TCRdb re-called the 5' RACE reads with MiXCR. The repertoire has approximately 900,000 distinct CDR3 sequences, around 48% of them found once; the top ten carry about an eighth. Source material: blood. The receptor's source is a man aged 30-40 years in good health.

The CDR3 sequence: CSVDASASTDTQYF. CDR3 DNA sequence: TGCAGCGTTGACGCCTCCGCTAGCACAGATACGCAGTATTTT. The chain recombines TRBV29-1 with TRBJ2-3; D ambiguous. The V and J ends lost 3 bases and 0 bases respectively, with 10 bases between them. This CDR3 comprises 14 residues. Germline V gene sequence: CDR1 SQVTM, CDR2 ANQGSEA.